This TCR beta chain was recorded in a study of control samples from healthy donors and cancer patients. Clones were read by immunoSEQ multiplex PCR, and TCRdb kept only the in-frame ones, dropping some. This table has some 130,000 clones, under 95% appearing once. The CDR3 runs to 15 residues. The TCR was taken from a man between 45 and 60 years old with head and neck cancer. The sequenced sample was PBMCs. The chain couples TRBV21-1 to TRBJ2-7; TRBD1 is the table's D call and was not checked against the DNA. TRBV21-1 is a pseudogene segment. In DNA form, the CDR3 reads TGTGCCAGCACCAAATCCAGGGGACCGCCCTACGAGCAGTACTTC. Its protein is CASTKSRGPPYEQYF.